The rows below give T cell receptor beta chains drawn from one sample of a study of T-cell reconstitution after alpha-beta-depleted transplantation in children. TCRdb recomputed calls from the PCR reads with MiXCR, one row per CDR3 protein. The sample holds approximately 420,000 distinct CDR3 sequences; around 9.9% are singletons and the top ten take roughly 6%. Sequencing was performed on PBMCs from the stem cell graft donor, taken from the stem cell graft. Source of these receptors: a human donor who donated a stem cell graft to a child with acute myeloid leukemia. Each CDR3 is given with its conserved first and last residue. Fields, in order: CDR3 protein, CDR3 DNA, J gene, D gene, clone size, V gene. D genes are given only for firm matches. For some rows the clone size is stated as once, few or many, or as a class when expanded; others skip it.

CASSFDAGGVYEQFF,TGTGCCAGCAGCTTTGATGCGGGGGGGGTCTATGAGCAGTTCTTC,TRBJ2-1,TRBD2,few,TRBV7-2
CASSQDPRTSGEQFF,TGTGCCAGCAGCCAAGATCCCCGTACTAGCGGCGAGCAGTTCTTC,TRBJ2-1,TRBD2,few,TRBV4-2
CASSVDGALSSYEQYF,TGTGCCAGTAGTGTTGACGGCGCGCTTAGCTCCTACGAGCAGTACTTC,TRBJ2-7,NA,few,TRBV19
CASRLGSPSDTEAFF,TGTGCAAGTCGCTTGGGGTCCCCATCGGACACTGAAGCTTTCTTT,TRBJ1-1,NA,NA,TRBV12-2
CSARPGGYGYGYTF,TGCAGTGCTAGACCAGGGGGTTACGGCTATGGCTACACCTTC,TRBJ1-2,TRBD1,many,TRBV20-1
CASSEGTSKVDEQFF,TGTGCCAGCAGCGAGGGGACTAGCAAGGTCGATGAGCAGTTCTTC,TRBJ2-1,TRBD2,few,TRBV9
CSAVQGFGIYGYTF,TGCAGCGCGGTACAGGGATTTGGGATCTATGGCTACACCTTC,TRBJ1-2,NA,NA,TRBV29-1
CASSTDRNTEAFF,TGTGCCAGCAGCACCGACAGGAACACTGAAGCTTTCTTT,TRBJ1-1,NA,many,TRBV7-3
CASALGMNTEAFF,TGTGCCAGCGCTCTGGGTATGAACACTGAAGCTTTCTTT,TRBJ1-1,NA,many,TRBV6-5
CASSRRGTSYEQYF,TGTGCCAGCAGCCGCCGGGGGACCTCCTACGAGCAGTACTTC,TRBJ2-7,NA,NA,TRBV5-6
CASSSWGIGVETQYF,TGTGCCAGCTCATCTTGGGGCATTGGGGTGGAGACCCAGTACTTC,TRBJ2-5,NA,NA,TRBV12-3/TRBV12-4
CSVEPSGQINEQFF,TGCAGCGTTGAACCAAGCGGGCAGATTAATGAGCAGTTCTTC,TRBJ2-1,NA,few,TRBV29-1
CASSPGTSKNTGELFF,TGTGCCAGCAGCCCAGGGACTAGCAAGAACACCGGGGAGCTGTTTTTT,TRBJ2-2,TRBD2,few,TRBV7-9
CSASPIGTVTGELFF,TGCAGTGCTAGCCCCATTGGGACAGTTACCGGGGAGCTGTTTTTT,TRBJ2-2,TRBD1,many,TRBV20-1
CAASDRTGYNEQFF,TGTGCCGCCTCCGACCGGACAGGGTACAATGAGCAGTTCTTC,TRBJ2-1,TRBD1,few,TRBV27
CASSKVTAYNSPLHF,TGTGCCAGCAGCAAAGTCACAGCGTATAATTCACCCCTCCACTTT,TRBJ1-6,NA,NA,TRBV21-1
CASSRGPSETQYF,TGTGCTAGCAGCCGCGGACCCTCGGAGACCCAGTACTTC,TRBJ2-5,NA,few,TRBV7-7
CAISERGEQFF,TGTGCCATCAGTGAAAGGGGTGAGCAGTTCTTC,TRBJ2-1,NA,few,TRBV10-3
CASSLGSAGGLETQYF,TGTGCTAGCAGCTTAGGATCGGCGGGAGGGTTGGAGACCCAGTACTTC,TRBJ2-5,TRBD2,NA,TRBV7-7
CASSAGGLGDTQYF,TGCGCCAGCAGCGCGGGGGGGCTCGGGGATACGCAGTATTTT,TRBJ2-3,TRBD2,NA,TRBV5-1
CSVVSGGGTGELFF,TGCAGCGTTGTGTCTGGGGGGGGGACCGGGGAGCTGTTTTTT,TRBJ2-2,TRBD2,NA,TRBV29-1
CASSPDSNNYGYTF,TGCGCCAGCAGCCCAGACAGTAACAACTATGGCTACACCTTC,TRBJ1-2,NA,many,TRBV5-1
CASGKAGDQPQHF,TGTGCCAGCGGAAAAGCGGGGGATCAGCCCCAGCATTTT,TRBJ1-5,NA,NA,TRBV5-6
CASSQVGSGRGSSYNEQFF,TGCGCCAGCAGCCAAGTCGGCAGCGGGAGGGGGTCCTCCTACAATGAGCAGTTCTTC,TRBJ2-1,TRBD2,few,TRBV4-3
CASSYRSTGELFF,TGTGCCAGCAGTTACCGCAGTACCGGGGAGCTGTTTTTT,TRBJ2-2,NA,NA,TRBV6-5
CSATGPVGANILTF,TGCAGTGCTACCGGTCCCGTGGGGGCCAACATCCTGACTTTC,TRBJ2-6,NA,NA,TRBV20-1
CASSGGLLLEQYF,TGTGCCAGCAGCGGAGGACTATTGCTCGAGCAGTACTTC,TRBJ2-7,NA,NA,TRBV5-5
CSAREWSGEVNEQFF,TGCAGTGCTAGAGAGTGGTCGGGAGAGGTCAATGAGCAGTTCTTC,TRBJ2-1,NA,NA,TRBV20-1
CASSVMSENTEAFF,TGCGCCAGCAGCGTAATGTCAGAGAACACTGAAGCTTTCTTT,TRBJ1-1,NA,NA,TRBV5-1